This is a list of T cell receptor beta chains from one sample in a study of cytomegalovirus exposure and HLA in healthy donors. Clones were sequenced by immunoSEQ multiplex PCR, and TCRdb holds only the in-frame ones, with some missing. The sample holds some 140,000 clones, 70% to 75% seen once. Sequenced input: PBMCs. These receptors originate from a man aged 25-40 years in good health and CMV-seronegative. Each CDR3 is given with its conserved first and last residue. The order of the fields is V gene, clone size, D gene, J gene, CDR3 length, CDR3 protein, CDR3 DNA. The D gene is left open where the match is weak. A clone size is listed for some rows: how often the clone was seen (once, few, many), or a class if it is expanded.

v_gene: TRBV6-5
abundance: -
d_gene: TRBD1
j_gene: TRBJ2-5
len: 15
CDR3aa: CASSYTGTGGETQYF
CDR3nt: TGTGCCAGCAGTTACACCGGGACAGGGGGAGAGACCCAGTACTTC

v_gene: TRBV7-2
abundance: -
d_gene: TRBD1
j_gene: TRBJ2-1
len: 16
CDR3aa: CASSPGARGLAYEQFF
CDR3nt: TGTGCCAGCAGCCCCGGCGCCAGGGGGCTAGCGTATGAGCAGTTCTTC

v_gene: TRBV6-1
abundance: -
d_gene: TRBD1
j_gene: TRBJ2-7
len: 13
CDR3aa: CASSLRGLQEQYF
CDR3nt: TGTGCCAGCAGTTTAAGGGGGCTGCAGGAGCAGTACTTC

v_gene: TRBV19
abundance: few
d_gene: TRBD1
j_gene: TRBJ1-5
len: 14
CDR3aa: CASSTGGSNQPQHF
CDR3nt: TGTGCCAGTAGTACAGGGGGGAGCAATCAGCCCCAGCATTTT

v_gene: TRBV6-5
abundance: -
d_gene: -
j_gene: TRBJ2-5
len: 16
CDR3aa: CASSYSIGRGLETQYF
CDR3nt: TGTGCCAGCAGTTACTCGATTGGCAGGGGATTGGAGACCCAGTACTTC

v_gene: TRBV7-9
abundance: -
d_gene: -
j_gene: TRBJ2-7
len: 16
CDR3aa: CASSLTTGERSYEQYF
CDR3nt: TGTGCCAGCAGCTTAACTACGGGGGAGAGGTCCTACGAGCAGTACTTC

v_gene: TRBV7-6
abundance: -
d_gene: -
j_gene: TRBJ2-5
len: 13
CDR3aa: CASSLGQLETQYF
CDR3nt: TGTGCCAGCAGCCTTGGACAGTTAGAGACCCAGTACTTC

v_gene: TRBV6-1
abundance: once
d_gene: TRBD1
j_gene: TRBJ1-5
len: 16
CDR3aa: CASSDRRTGPNQPQHF
CDR3nt: TGTGCCAGCAGTGATCGGAGGACAGGACCCAATCAGCCCCAGCATTTT

v_gene: TRBV19
abundance: -
d_gene: -
j_gene: TRBJ2-2
len: 14
CDR3aa: CASSIDTSARGLFF
CDR3nt: TGTGCCAGTAGTATAGATACCAGTGCAAGGGGGCTGTTTTTT

v_gene: TRBV7-8
abundance: once
d_gene: TRBD1
j_gene: TRBJ1-1
len: 13
CDR3aa: CASSPRQGGKTFF
CDR3nt: TGTGCCAGCAGCCCTAGACAGGGCGGTAAAACTTTCTTT

v_gene: TRBV5-1
abundance: -
d_gene: -
j_gene: TRBJ1-3
len: 15
CDR3aa: CASSLGQLDGNTIYF
CDR3nt: TGCGCCAGCAGCTTAGGACAGCTAGACGGAAACACCATATATTTT

v_gene: TRBV27
abundance: -
d_gene: -
j_gene: TRBJ2-1
len: 15
CDR3aa: CASSEGGGSYNEQFF
CDR3nt: TGTGCCAGCAGTGAAGGAGGTGGTTCCTACAATGAGCAGTTCTTC

v_gene: TRBV30
abundance: few
d_gene: -
j_gene: TRBJ1-1
len: 14
CDR3aa: CAWSVLTRRAEAFF
CDR3nt: TGTGCCTGGAGTGTACTCACTCGGAGGGCTGAAGCTTTCTTT

v_gene: TRBV7-3
abundance: -
d_gene: -
j_gene: TRBJ2-1
len: 17
CDR3aa: CASSLAPGSTPEDEQFF
CDR3nt: TGTGCCAGCAGCTTAGCCCCAGGGTCTACGCCTGAGGATGAGCAGTTCTTC

v_gene: TRBV7-3
abundance: -
d_gene: -
j_gene: TRBJ1-3
len: 15
CDR3aa: CASSLGASSGNTIYF
CDR3nt: TGTGCCAGCAGCTTGGGAGCAAGCTCTGGAAACACCATATATTTT

v_gene: TRBV5-4
abundance: -
d_gene: -
j_gene: TRBJ1-1
len: 13
CDR3aa: CASSFRQAREAFF
CDR3nt: TGTGCCAGCAGCTTCAGACAGGCCCGAGAAGCTTTCTTT

v_gene: TRBV7-9
abundance: -
d_gene: TRBD1
j_gene: TRBJ1-4
len: 14
CDR3aa: CATKWTGKDEKLFF
CDR3nt: TGTGCCACCAAATGGACAGGAAAAGATGAAAAACTGTTTTTT

v_gene: TRBV25-1
abundance: -
d_gene: -
j_gene: TRBJ2-7
len: 15
CDR3aa: CASSEEIATSREQYF
CDR3nt: TGTGCCAGCAGTGAAGAGATAGCGACGTCCCGAGAGCAGTACTTC

v_gene: TRBV27
abundance: -
d_gene: TRBD1
j_gene: TRBJ1-1
len: 12
CDR3aa: CASRGGTGSAFF
CDR3nt: TGTGCCAGCAGAGGAGGGACAGGGTCGGCTTTCTTT

v_gene: TRBV6-6
abundance: few
d_gene: -
j_gene: TRBJ2-7
len: 16
CDR3aa: CASSPTASSNSYEQYF
CDR3nt: TGTGCCAGCAGCCCTACAGCCTCATCCAACTCCTACGAGCAGTACTTC

v_gene: TRBV20-1
abundance: once
d_gene: -
j_gene: TRBJ2-7
len: 11
CDR3aa: CSAYYRDQQYF
CDR3nt: TGCAGTGCATATTACAGGGACCAGCAGTACTTC

v_gene: TRBV6-5
abundance: -
d_gene: -
j_gene: TRBJ1-4
len: 11
CDR3aa: CASRSNEKLFF
CDR3nt: TGTGCCAGCAGGAGTAATGAAAAACTGTTTTTT

v_gene: TRBV29-1
abundance: -
d_gene: TRBD2
j_gene: TRBJ2-5
len: 13
CDR3aa: CSISSGGQETQYF
CDR3nt: TGCAGCATATCTAGCGGGGGACAAGAGACCCAGTACTTC

v_gene: TRBV19
abundance: few
d_gene: TRBD1
j_gene: TRBJ2-5
len: 13
CDR3aa: CASSGQVQETQYF
CDR3nt: TGTGCCAGTTCTGGACAGGTTCAAGAGACCCAGTACTTC

v_gene: TRBV7-2
abundance: -
d_gene: -
j_gene: TRBJ2-7
len: 13
CDR3aa: CASSLGGEREQYF
CDR3nt: TGTGCCAGCAGCTTAGGGGGAGAGAGGGAGCAGTACTTC

v_gene: TRBV4-2
abundance: few
d_gene: TRBD2
j_gene: TRBJ2-3
len: 18
CDR3aa: CASSQELRSGASTDTQYF
CDR3nt: TGTGCCAGCAGCCAAGAGCTTAGAAGCGGGGCTAGCACAGATACGCAGTATTTT

v_gene: TRBV7-3
abundance: -
d_gene: -
j_gene: TRBJ1-1
len: 15
CDR3aa: CASSLGSSGGTEAFF
CDR3nt: TGTGCCAGCAGCTTAGGGTCCTCGGGGGGCACTGAAGCTTTCTTT

v_gene: TRBV30
abundance: -
d_gene: -
j_gene: TRBJ2-7
len: 12
CDR3aa: CAWSRVNYEQYF
CDR3nt: TGTGCCTGGAGCAGGGTGAACTACGAGCAGTACTTC

v_gene: TRBV7-6
abundance: -
d_gene: TRBD2
j_gene: TRBJ2-3
len: 15
CDR3aa: CASSLTSGTTDTQYF
CDR3nt: TGTGCCAGCAGCCTGACTAGCGGGACCACAGATACGCAGTATTTT

v_gene: TRBV6-1
abundance: -
d_gene: TRBD1
j_gene: TRBJ1-3
len: 13
CDR3aa: CASWTGSGNTIYF
CDR3nt: TGTGCCAGCTGGACAGGGTCGGGAAACACCATATATTTT

v_gene: TRBV7-2
abundance: -
d_gene: TRBD1
j_gene: TRBJ1-6
len: 18
CDR3aa: CASSLTLGRTGYNSPLHF
CDR3nt: TGTGCCAGCAGCTTGACACTGGGCCGGACAGGGTATAATTCACCCCTCCACTTT

v_gene: TRBV6-5
abundance: -
d_gene: -
j_gene: TRBJ2-3
len: 14
CDR3aa: CASSYDSSTDTQYF
CDR3nt: TGTGCCAGCAGTTACGACAGCAGCACAGATACGCAGTATTTT

v_gene: TRBV5-4
abundance: -
d_gene: TRBD2
j_gene: TRBJ2-3
len: 15
CDR3aa: CASSSGGPGTDTQYF
CDR3nt: TGTGCCAGCAGCTCGGGGGGGCCAGGCACAGATACGCAGTATTTT

v_gene: TRBV2
abundance: -
d_gene: -
j_gene: TRBJ1-1
len: 13
CDR3aa: CASGYPGLTEAFF
CDR3nt: TGTGCCAGCGGATATCCAGGGCTCACTGAAGCTTTCTTT

v_gene: TRBV4-3
abundance: once
d_gene: -
j_gene: TRBJ2-7
len: 14
CDR3aa: CASSQDGAGYEQYF
CDR3nt: TGCGCCAGCAGCCAAGATGGGGCCGGGTACGAGCAGTACTTC

v_gene: TRBV4-3
abundance: -
d_gene: TRBD1
j_gene: TRBJ1-2
len: 15
CDR3aa: CASSQDTTGGRGYTF
CDR3nt: TGCGCCAGCAGCCAAGATACTACAGGGGGCCGGGGCTACACCTTC

v_gene: TRBV5-6
abundance: -
d_gene: -
j_gene: TRBJ2-7
len: 12
CDR3aa: CASSPAGREQYF
CDR3nt: TGTGCCAGCAGCCCCGCGGGCCGTGAGCAGTACTTC

v_gene: TRBV2
abundance: few
d_gene: TRBD2
j_gene: TRBJ2-5
len: 15
CDR3aa: CASTGTSGRLETQYF
CDR3nt: TGTGCCAGCACCGGGACTAGCGGGAGATTAGAGACCCAGTACTTC

v_gene: TRBV6-1
abundance: -
d_gene: -
j_gene: TRBJ1-5
len: 14
CDR3aa: CASSIYSVNQPQHF
CDR3nt: TGTGCCAGCAGTATTTACTCGGTCAATCAGCCCCAGCATTTT

v_gene: TRBV27
abundance: -
d_gene: TRBD1
j_gene: TRBJ2-7
len: 14
CDR3aa: CASSRDRGLYEQYF
CDR3nt: TGTGCCAGCAGTCGAGACAGGGGGCTCTACGAGCAGTACTTC

v_gene: TRBV5-4
abundance: -
d_gene: -
j_gene: TRBJ1-2
len: 13
CDR3aa: CASSLVLGRVYTF
CDR3nt: TGTGCCAGCAGCTTGGTTTTAGGCAGGGTCTACACCTTC